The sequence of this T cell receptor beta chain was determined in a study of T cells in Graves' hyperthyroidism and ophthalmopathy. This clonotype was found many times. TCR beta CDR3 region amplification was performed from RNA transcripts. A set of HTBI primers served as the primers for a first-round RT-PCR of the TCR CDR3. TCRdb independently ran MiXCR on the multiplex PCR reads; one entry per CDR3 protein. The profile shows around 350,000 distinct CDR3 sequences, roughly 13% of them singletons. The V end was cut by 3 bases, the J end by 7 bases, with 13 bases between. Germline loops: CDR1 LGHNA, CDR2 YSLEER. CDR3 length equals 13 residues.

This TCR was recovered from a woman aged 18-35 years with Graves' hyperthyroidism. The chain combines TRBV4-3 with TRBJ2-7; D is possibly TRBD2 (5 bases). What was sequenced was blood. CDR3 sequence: CASSQGSSREQYF. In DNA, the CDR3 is TGCGCCAGCAGCCAGGGGTCTAGCAGGGAGCAGTACTTC.